The next 20 T cell receptor beta chains were all read from a single sample in a study of CD8 T cells in Susac syndrome. Random hexamers were used to reverse transcribe the RNA input (0.5 to 1 ug). TCRdb analysed the immunoSEQ multiplex PCR reads with MiXCR anew, one entry per CDR3 protein. The sample lists roughly 130,000 distinct CDR3 sequences, about 94% occurring once. Specimen: CD4+ T cells from PBMCs. Every receptor here comes from a human donor with multiple sclerosis.

This chain joins TRBV7-9 and TRBJ2-3; 13 nucleotides agree with TRBD2. The CDR3 extends over 16 amino acids. Germline V gene data show CDR1 as SEHNR and CDR2 as FQNEAQ (reference sequence). Germline trimming cut 5 bases from V and 2 bases from J; bases unmatched to any gene: 4. The CDR3 protein is CASSPGLAGHTDTQYF. The CDR3 DNA reads as TGTGCCAGCAGCCCGGGACTAGCGGGGCACACAGATACGCAGTATTTT.

The chain combines TRBV29-1 with TRBJ1-1, with D possibly TRBD1 on 6 matching bases. Germline V gene data show CDR1 as SQVTM and CDR2 as ANQGSEA. The CDR3 sequence is 13 residues long. Trimming removed 3 bases from V and 4 bases from J, with 12 bases in between. The CDR3 is CSVDRGSGTEAFF. In DNA form, the CDR3 reads TGCAGCGTTGACAGGGGTTCGGGCACTGAAGCTTTCTTT.

This clonotype came up once. V is TRBV25-1 and J is TRBJ2-5; TRBD2 agrees at 8 bases. V lost 3 bases, J lost 3 bases, and 9 bases stayed unmatched. CDR1 is MGHDK, CDR2 SYGVNS, per germline. This CDR3 contains 16 residues. The chain's CDR3 is CASSDQERGRKETQYF. The DNA of the CDR3 is TGTGCCAGCAGTGACCAGGAGCGGGGGAGAAAAGAGACCCAGTACTTC.

The rearrangement links TRBV2 to TRBJ1-5; the match to TRBD1 covers 10 bases. J was trimmed by 5 bases and V by 8 bases; bases with no gene match: 15. The CDR3 runs to 17 residues. Germline V CDR1 and CDR2: SNHLY, FYNNEI. The CDR3 region has the DNA TGTGCCAGCTCCTCACCTAGGGGGACAGGGGTCGATCAGCCCCAGCATTTT. Residues: CASSSPRGTGVDQPQHF.

The genes are TRBV20-1 and TRBJ1-5; tentative D call: TRBD1 (6 bases). V was shortened by 6 bases and J by 2 bases, with 11 bases between the two germline ends. The CDR3 is 13 amino acids. Germline V gene sequence: CDR1 DFQATT, CDR2 SNEGSKA (reference sequence). The CDR3 reads CSAVQGGNQPQHF. DNA for the CDR3: TGCAGTGCCGTACAGGGAGGCAATCAGCCCCAGCATTTT.

V gene TRBV5-1 combines with J gene TRBJ2-3; weak D call: TRBD2 (5 bases). The CDR3 sequence is 14 residues long. V was shortened by 0 bases and J by 5 bases, with 10 bases between the two germline ends. CDR1 and CDR2 (germline): SGHRS, YFSETQ. The CDR3 loop is CASSLGTSGDTQYF. In DNA form, the CDR3 reads TGCGCCAGCAGCTTGGGGACTTCGGGAGATACGCAGTATTTT.

The V call is TRBV11-2, the J call TRBJ1-2; 7 nucleotides align to TRBD1. CDR1 SGHAT and CDR2 FQNNGV come from the germline V gene. The CDR3 length is 17 residues. The trim removed 1 base at V and 0 bases at J, leaving 8 bases unmatched. CDR3: CASSLGRTGSANYGYTF. CDR3 bases: TGTGCCAGCAGCTTAGGTAGGACAGGCTCAGCTAACTATGGCTACACCTTC.

The chain has TRBV20-1 and TRBJ2-7; 8 bases are shared with TRBD1. This CDR3 region has 13 residues. The V gene's germline CDR1 is DFQATT and CDR2 SNEGSKA (reference sequence). V dropped 5 bases and J dropped 1; count of bases not matched to a gene: 4. The CDR3 reads CSAGRDRSYEQYF. For the CDR3, the DNA is TGCAGTGCTGGCCGGGACAGGTCCTACGAGCAGTACTTC.

The chain carries TRBV12-5 and TRBJ2-2, with 7 bases that match TRBD1. Germline V gene lookup returns CDR1 LGHNT and CDR2 FRNRAP. Losses at the gene ends were 5 bases for V and 6 bases for J; bases not matched to a gene: 3. The CDR3 length is 13 residues. The CDR3 loop is CASGPQGAGELFF. CDR3 DNA: TGTGCTAGTGGTCCGCAGGGGGCCGGGGAGCTGTTTTTT.

This chain joins TRBV29-1 and TRBJ2-7, with TRBD2 as a possible D gene (5 bases). The germline CDR1 and CDR2 sequences are SQVTM and ANQGSEA. CDR3 size: 14 residues. V lost 6 bases to trimming and J lost 0 bases, with 15 bases between them. This chain's CDR3 is CSVTAGFSSYEQYF. DNA for the CDR3: TGCAGCGTGACGGCGGGTTTCAGCTCCTACGAGCAGTACTTC.

The rearrangement uses TRBV20-1 and TRBJ2-1; weak D call: TRBD2 (6 bases). The CDR3 has 14 amino acids. The germline gives CDR1 DFQATT, CDR2 SNEGSKA (reference sequence). The germline V and J ends were trimmed by 7 bases and 7 bases, with 20 bases remaining between them. DNA of the CDR3: TGCAGTGGCGATTTGGGCGGGATAGTGAATGAGCAGTTCTTC. Translation gives CSGDLGGIVNEQFF.

CDR3 nucleotides: TGTGCCAGCAGTTTACTCACAGGGGGAGACACCGGGGAGCTGTTTTTT. Amino acid sequence: CASSLLTGGDTGELFF. This rearrangement joins TRBV7-9 to TRBJ2-2; 8 bases are a match to TRBD1. CDR1 and CDR2 (germline): SEHNR, FQNEAQ (reference sequence). Losses at the gene ends were 6 bases for V and 3 bases for J; bases not matched to a gene: 9. The CDR3 extends over 16 amino acids.

The chain employs TRBV7-2 and TRBJ1-1; tentative D call: TRBD1 (6 bases). Germline V gene sequence: CDR1 SGHTA, CDR2 FQGNSA. The CDR3 has 14 residues. V lost 3 bases, J lost 4 bases, and 12 bases lay in between. Written as DNA, the CDR3 is TGTGCCAGCAGCTTCCGTGGACAGTCCACTGAAGCTTTCTTT. Translated, it gives CASSFRGQSTEAFF.

This chain uses TRBV5-1 with TRBJ1-1; the D is unclear. The V gene's germline CDR1 is SGHRS and CDR2 YFSETQ. The ends were cut back, 2 bases at V and 4 bases at J, with 12 bases in the middle. The CDR3 runs 14 residues. The CDR3 spells CASSFRGVSTEAFF. The CDR3 nucleotides are TGCGCCAGCAGCTTCCGCGGGGTGAGCACTGAAGCTTTCTTT.

This chain links TRBV12-3 or TRBV12-4 with TRBJ2-3, with TRBD1 matching 7 bases. CDR3 length equals 15 residues. Trimming cost V 6 bases and J 2 bases; bases outside gene matches: 8. The CDR3 loop is CASSPPDRTTDTQYF. CDR3 bases: TGTGCCAGCAGCCCCCCGGACAGGACCACAGATACGCAGTATTTT.

This clonotype showed up just once. V usage is TRBV4-1 and J usage is TRBJ2-2, with TRBD2 matching over 12 bases. The CDR3 runs 16 residues. The germline gives CDR1 MGHRA, CDR2 YSYEKL. J was trimmed by 6 bases and V by 3 bases; bases with no gene match: 5. This CDR3 reads CASSQQRLAGAGELFF. The CDR3 bases are TGCGCCAGCAGCCAGCAGAGACTAGCGGGGGCCGGGGAGCTGTTTTTT.

The chain carries TRBV4-3 and TRBJ2-5; TRBD1 or TRBD2 may be the D gene (6 bases each). V lost 3 bases to trimming and J lost 5 bases, with 13 bases between them. Germline V gives CDR1 LGHNA, CDR2 YSLEER. The CDR3 is 14 residues long. DNA of the CDR3: TGCGCCAGCAGCCAGGGGGGCTTGGAGGAGACCCAGTACTTC. It is translated as CASSQGGLEETQYF.

The chain uses TRBV7-2 and TRBJ1-6, with a tentative D call TRBD1 (5 bases). The CDR3 has 15 residues. Trimming cost V 3 bases and J 9 bases, with 15 bases left between them. Germline CDR1 SGHTA, CDR2 FQGNSA. DNA for the CDR3: TGTGCCAGCAGCTTCGATACAGGCTTGAGTTCACCCCTCCACTTT. Translation: CASSFDTGLSSPLHF.

This chain connects TRBV20-1 to TRBJ1-3, with 8 bases identical to TRBD1. Germline V gives CDR1 DFQATT, CDR2 SNEGSKA (reference sequence). The length of the CDR3 is 16 residues. V dropped 6 bases and J dropped 0; count of bases not matched to a gene: 10. CDR3 bases: TGCAGTGCAGGGATGCAGGGGGCTAACTCTGGAAACACCATATATTTT. Translating it yields CSAGMQGANSGNTIYF.

The V call is TRBV20-1, the J call TRBJ1-1, with TRBD1 matching 8 bases. V was clipped by 4 bases and J by 1 base; unmatched bases: 8. This CDR3 has 15 residues. Per the germline V gene, CDR1 is DFQATT and CDR2 is SNEGSKA (reference sequence). In nucleotides, the CDR3 is TGCAGTGCTACGCGGACAGGGCTAGGGAACACTGAAGCTTTCTTT. Protein sequence: CSATRTGLGNTEAFF.